Shown below are 4 T cell receptor beta chains from a single sample sequenced in a study of blood T cell repertoires in COVID-19. TCRdb keeps only in-frame clones here, not all; method: immunoSEQ multiplex PCR. The table records some 150,000 clones, roughly 80% of them present only once. The material sequenced was peripheral blood. The receptor source for this set is a woman aged 60-70 years with COVID-19, enrolled during active disease.

The V call is TRBV5-4, the J call TRBJ1-5, with 7 bases lining up with TRBD1. Germline loops: CDR1 SGHNT, CDR2 YYREEE (reference sequence). The CDR3 is made up of 14 amino acids. V was pared by 2 bases and J by 6 bases, with 5 bases of the junction left unmatched. The CDR3 DNA is TGTGCCAGCAGCTTACAGGGGATTCGTCAGCCCCAGCATTTT. The encoded protein is CASSLQGIRQPQHF. Together with reference TRBV5-4 and TRBJ1-5, the CDR3 gives the full variable domain: ETGVTQSPTHLIKTRGQQVTLRCSSQSGHNTVSWYQQALGQGPQFIFQYYREEENGRGNFPPRFSGLQFPNYSSELNVNALELDDSALYLCASSLQGIRQPQHFGDGTRLSIL.

The genes are TRBV9 and TRBJ2-2; TRBD2 is a possible D gene (5 bases). V shed 0 bases and J shed 0 bases, with 12 bases lying between them. The CDR3 spans 17 residues. Germline V CDR1 and CDR2: SGDLS, YYNGEE. The CDR3 DNA is TGTGCCAGCAGCGTAGGAGGGAGAATCGCGAACACCGGGGAGCTGTTTTTT. Translated: CASSVGGRIANTGELFF.

The chain has TRBV14 and TRBJ1-3, with 7 bases fitting TRBD1. V lost 3 bases and J lost 0; bases outside the gene matches: 8. The CDR3 length is 17 residues. CDR1 is SGHDN, CDR2 FVKESK, per germline. CDR3 in DNA: TGTGCCAGCAGCCATGTGAGGGGGCCTTCCTCTGGAAACACCATATATTTT. This codes for CASSHVRGPSSGNTIYF.

The rearrangement uses TRBV9 and TRBJ2-7; D ambiguous. This CDR3 region has 15 residues. Trimming removed 0 bases at V and 2 bases at J, with 12 bases between. The V gene's germline CDR1 is SGDLS and CDR2 YYNGEE. In DNA form, the CDR3 reads TGTGCCAGCAGCGTAGGGATAGCTCAAACCTACGAGCAGTACTTC. This codes for CASSVGIAQTYEQYF.